The source of this T cell receptor (beta chain) is a study of blood T cell repertoires in COVID-19. On the study more broadly: In each case, the material was cDNA or gDNA derived from T cells, B-cell-depleted T cells, or PBMCs.

TCRdb keeps only in-frame clones here, not all; method: immunoSEQ multiplex PCR. The table has 200,000 to 300,000 clones, roughly 86% seen once; the top ten hold less than 3%. V dropped 6 bases and J dropped 0 bases, with 18 bases sitting between them. The CDR3 is 17 residues long. Germline V gene lookup returns CDR1 KGHSH and CDR2 LQKENI. This TCR came from a woman in her forties or fifties with acute or convalescent COVID-19. Sequencing was carried out using peripheral blood. This sequence joins TRBV18 and TRBJ1-3, with a tentative D call TRBD1 (5 bases). The CDR3 sequence: CASSAGVGRDSGNTIYF. The CDR3 bases are TGTGCCAGCTCGGCGGGAGTGGGGCGAGACTCTGGAAACACCATATATTTT.